Each of the 19 T cell receptor beta chains below was sequenced from the same sample in a study of control samples from healthy donors and cancer patients. Assay: immunoSEQ multiplex PCR; the TCRdb copy retains only in-frame clones and omits some. The table lists roughly 40,000 clones, 92% of them singletons. The sequencing sample was made of blood. These TCRs come from a woman in her 50s in good health.

This chain joins TRBV5-1 and TRBJ1-4, with 8 bases lining up with TRBD1. Trimming took 3 bases from V and 2 from J; bases not matched to a gene: 6. The CDR3 has 16 amino acids. CDR1 is SGHRS and CDR2 is YFSETQ in the germline V gene. The CDR3 DNA reads as TGCGCCAGCAGCTACTACCCAGGGGGCACTAATGAAAAACTGTTTTTT. Its translation: CASSYYPGGTNEKLFF.

The chain uses TRBV10-3 and TRBJ2-3; 12 positions match TRBD1. CDR1 ENHRY and CDR2 SYGVKD come from the germline V gene. This CDR3 has 14 amino acids. J lost 2 bases, V lost 7 bases, and 1 base had no gene match. CDR3 loop: CAIKGQGATDTQYF. CDR3 in DNA: TGTGCCATCAAGGGACAGGGGGCCACAGATACGCAGTATTTT.

As for this clone: Relative to the germline gene, one junction end is altered; a read error may explain this. Other DNA sequences from this sample encode an identical CDR3 as well. The chain employs TRBV7-8 and TRBJ2-7; 10 bases align to TRBD1. This CDR3 contains 15 residues. Germline V gene lookup returns CDR1 SGHVS and CDR2 FQNEAQ. The DNA for the CDR3 is TGTGCCAGCAGCTTAGCCGGGACAGGGGACTACGAGCAGTATTTC. Amino acids: CASSLAGTGDYEQYF.

The V gene is TRBV9, the J gene TRBJ1-1; D remains unclear. V lost 4 bases and J lost 1, with 5 bases in between. Germline V gene sequence: CDR1 SGDLS, CDR2 YYNGEE. CDR3 length: 12 residues. The CDR3 bases are TGTGCCAGCAGCAGACCGAACACTGAAGCTTTCTTT. This sequence encodes CASSRPNTEAFF.

The sample holds a few counts of this clone. This rearrangement joins TRBV9 to TRBJ1-6; D remains unclear. Germline loops: CDR1 SGDLS, CDR2 YYNGEE. Trimming removed 2 bases from V and 8 bases from J, with 11 bases in between. CDR3 length: 14 amino acids. CDR3 sequence: CASSVLSADSPLHF. CDR3 sequence (DNA): TGTGCCAGCAGCGTGTTATCGGCAGATTCACCCCTCCACTTT.

Comment on this clone: The junction differs from germline at one of its ends, possibly a read error. The gene calls are TRBV6-2 or TRBV6-3 and TRBJ1-2, with TRBD1 matching over 7 bases. The CDR3 loop spans 16 amino acids. Germline V CDR1 and CDR2: MNHEY, SVGEGT. This CDR3 is CASSDSTGSVNYGYTF. CDR3 DNA: TGTGCCAGCAGTGACTCGACAGGGAGTGTTAACTATGGCTACACCTTC.

V and J are TRBV6-5 and TRBJ1-4; D may be TRBD1 (5 bases). The V gene's germline CDR1 is MNHEY and CDR2 SVGAGI. V was cut by 6 bases and J by 8 bases, with 16 bases left in between. The CDR3 spans 14 residues. CDR3 coding DNA: TGTGCCAGCAGCCCCGGGACCTCGAGGGAAAAACTGTTTTTT. Translated: CASSPGTSREKLFF.

This chain joins TRBV4-3 and TRBJ2-1, with TRBD2 matching 9 bases. V shed 0 bases, J shed 5 bases, and the junction held 2 bases outside the gene matches. The CDR3 contains 15 residues. Germline V lookup: CDR1 LGHNA, CDR2 YSLEER. The CDR3 region is CASSQEGGGDNEQFF. The CDR3 region has the DNA TGCGCCAGCAGCCAAGAGGGCGGGGGGGACAATGAGCAGTTCTTC.

V usage is TRBV13 and J usage is TRBJ2-1; unclear D gene. V was pared by 4 bases and J by 11 bases, with 9 bases between. Germline V gene sequence: CDR1 PRHDT, CDR2 FYEKMQ (reference sequence). CDR3 length: 11 residues. The CDR3 coding sequence is TGTGCCAGCAGCTCATCAAATAAGCAGTTCTTC. It yields the protein CASSSSNKQFF.

This chain links TRBV3-1 (or the pseudogene TRBV3-2) with TRBJ1-1; D not resolved. V lost 0 bases and J lost 3, with 8 bases in between. This CDR3 contains 14 residues. Germline V lookup: CDR1 LGHDT, CDR2 YNNKEL (reference sequence). The CDR3 nucleotides are TGTGCCAGCAGCCAAGATATTGGGGACACTGAAGCTTTCTTT. Amino acids: CASSQDIGDTEAFF.

The chain couples TRBV27 to TRBJ1-6, with TRBD1 as a possible D gene (6 bases). Germline V gene data show CDR1 as MNHEY and CDR2 as SMNVEV (reference sequence). Trimming pared 6 bases from V and 11 bases from J, leaving 17 bases between. The CDR3 spans 14 residues. The CDR3 DNA sequence: TGTGCCAGCAGACTACAGGGCCGCAGGGCACCCCTCCACTTT. It specifies CASRLQGRRAPLHF.

This chain uses TRBV7-3 with TRBJ1-2, with 7 bases matching TRBD1. After removal of 1 base from V and 4 bases from J, the junction contained 6 bases not matched to a gene. The CDR3 runs 15 residues. From germline, CDR1 is SGHTA and CDR2 FQGTGA. In DNA form, the CDR3 reads TGTGCCAGCAGCTTAAGGGGGACAGACTTCTATGGCTACACCTTC. This translates into CASSLRGTDFYGYTF.

J is TRBJ2-7 and V is TRBV28, with 7 bases fitting TRBD2. Germline CDR1 MDHEN, CDR2 SYDVKM. The CDR3 has 12 residues. J gave up 5 bases and V 10 bases, and 8 bases lay outside the gene matches. The CDR3 is CATTGGGNEQYF. CDR3 DNA: TGTGCCACGACGGGAGGAGGAAACGAGCAGTACTTC. The whole variable domain, remainder taken from reference TRBV28 and TRBJ2-7, is DVKVTQSSRYLVKRTGEKVFLECVQDMDHENMFWYRQDPGLGLRLIYFSYDVKMKEKGDIPEGYSVSREKKERFSLILESASTNQTSMYLCATTGGGNEQYFGPGTRLTVT.

The chain links TRBV2 to TRBJ2-7, with 11 bases lining up with TRBD2. Germline V gene sequence: CDR1 SNHLY, CDR2 FYNNEI. The CDR3 has 16 amino acids. V lost 4 bases and J lost 4; bases outside the gene matches: 9. CDR3 region: CASSATSGVNFYEQYF. The CDR3 bases are TGTGCCAGCAGTGCGACTAGCGGGGTAAATTTTTACGAGCAGTACTTC.

The rearrangement uses TRBV7-9 and TRBJ2-7, with 7 bases aligning to TRBD2. The germline gives CDR1 SEHNR, CDR2 FQNEAQ (reference sequence). V was pared by 5 bases and J by 2 bases, with 6 bases of the junction left unmatched. This CDR3 is built from 14 residues. The CDR3 is CASSQTSVTYEQYF. The CDR3 nucleotides are TGTGCCAGCAGCCAAACTAGCGTTACCTACGAGCAGTACTTC. The full variable domain, completed using reference TRBV7-9 and TRBJ2-7, is DTGVSQNPRHKITKRGQNVTFRCDPISEHNRLYWYRQTLGQGPEFLTYFQNEAQLEKSRLLSDRFSAERPKGSFSTLEIQRTEQGDSAMYLCASSQTSVTYEQYFGPGTRLTVT.

The rearrangement links TRBV27 to TRBJ2-7, with 7 nucleotides matching TRBD1. The CDR3 covers 16 residues. V shed 3 bases, J shed 3 bases, and the junction held 11 bases outside the gene matches. Germline CDR1 and CDR2: MNHEY and SMNVEV (reference sequence). The CDR3 coding sequence is TGTGCCAGCAGTTTTCGGGGCAAGACAGGGTACTACGAGCAGTACTTC. This encodes CASSFRGKTGYYEQYF.

V usage is TRBV2 and J usage is TRBJ2-3, with TRBD1 as a possible D gene (6 bases). V dropped 5 bases and J dropped 2 bases, with 8 bases sitting between them. The CDR3 is 13 residues long. The germline CDR1 and CDR2 sequences are SNHLY and FYNNEI. The CDR3 is CASSRDNTDTQYF. In DNA, the CDR3 is TGTGCCAGCAGTAGGGACAACACAGATACGCAGTATTTT.

This chain links TRBV27 with TRBJ2-2; TRBD2 agrees at 7 bases. Germline V CDR1 and CDR2: MNHEY, SMNVEV (reference sequence). CDR3 length: 15 residues. Germline trimming cut 7 bases from V and 5 bases from J; bases unmatched to any gene: 10. CDR3 DNA sequence: TGTGCCAGCAAGGAGGGCGGGGGACGGACCGGGGAGCTGTTTTTT. Translated, it gives CASKEGGGRTGELFF.

The chain carries TRBV28 and TRBJ1-5; weak D call: TRBD1 (5 bases). The V end lost 5 bases, the J end lost 2 bases, and 13 bases lay between the germline ends. CDR3 length: 15 amino acids. Germline V gene sequence: CDR1 MDHEN, CDR2 SYDVKM. The CDR3 here is CASSPPGDGNQPQHF. The CDR3 DNA is TGTGCCAGCAGTCCCCCCGGGGACGGCAATCAGCCCCAGCATTTT.